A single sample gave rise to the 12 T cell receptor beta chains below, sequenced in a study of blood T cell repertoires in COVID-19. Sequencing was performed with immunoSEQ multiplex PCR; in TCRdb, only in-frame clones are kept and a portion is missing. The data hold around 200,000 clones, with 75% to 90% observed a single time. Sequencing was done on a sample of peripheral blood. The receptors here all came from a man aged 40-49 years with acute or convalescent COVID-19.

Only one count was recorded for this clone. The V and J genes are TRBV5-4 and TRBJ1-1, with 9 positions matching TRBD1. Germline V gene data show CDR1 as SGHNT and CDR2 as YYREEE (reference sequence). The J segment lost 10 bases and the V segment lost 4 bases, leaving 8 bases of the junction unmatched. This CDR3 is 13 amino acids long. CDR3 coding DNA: TGTGCCAGCAGCGTCCGGGACAGGGTAGGAGCTTTCTTT. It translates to CASSVRDRVGAFF. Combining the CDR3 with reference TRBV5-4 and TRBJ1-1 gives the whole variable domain ETGVTQSPTHLIKTRGQQVTLRCSSQSGHNTVSWYQQALGQGPQFIFQYYREEENGRGNFPPRFSGLQFPNYSSELNVNALELDDSALYLCASSVRDRVGAFFGQGTRLTVV.

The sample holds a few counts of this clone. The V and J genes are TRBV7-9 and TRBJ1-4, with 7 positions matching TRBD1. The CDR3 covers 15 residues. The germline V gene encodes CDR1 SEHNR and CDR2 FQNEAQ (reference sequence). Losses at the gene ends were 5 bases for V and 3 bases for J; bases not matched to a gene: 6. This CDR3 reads CASSLGQVSNEKLFF. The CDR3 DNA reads TGTGCCAGCAGCCTAGGACAGGTATCTAATGAAAAACTGTTTTTT.

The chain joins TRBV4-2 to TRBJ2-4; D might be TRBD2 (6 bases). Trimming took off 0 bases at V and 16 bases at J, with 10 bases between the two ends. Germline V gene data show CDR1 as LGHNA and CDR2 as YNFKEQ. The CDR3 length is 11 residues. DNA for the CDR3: TGTGCCAGCAGCCAAGATGGAGGGTACTACTTC. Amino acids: CASSQDGGYYF.

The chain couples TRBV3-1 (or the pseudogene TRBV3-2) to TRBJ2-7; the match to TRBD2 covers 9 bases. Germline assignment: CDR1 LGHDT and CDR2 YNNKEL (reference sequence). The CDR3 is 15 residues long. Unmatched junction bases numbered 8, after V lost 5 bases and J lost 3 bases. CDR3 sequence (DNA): TGTGCCAGCAGCTCACGACTAGCGGCTGACTACGAGCAGTACTTC. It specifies CASSSRLAADYEQYF.

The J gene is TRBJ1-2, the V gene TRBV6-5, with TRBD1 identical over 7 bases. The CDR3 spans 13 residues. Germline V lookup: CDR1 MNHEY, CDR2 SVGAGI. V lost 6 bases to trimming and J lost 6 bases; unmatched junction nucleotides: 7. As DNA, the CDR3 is TGTGCCAGCAGCCTGTCCGACAGGGATGGCTACACCTTC. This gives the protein CASSLSDRDGYTF.

Here the CDR3 reads CASSHPGQGIRTNEKLFF. In DNA form, the CDR3 reads TGCGCCAGCAGCCACCCCGGACAGGGAATTAGGACTAATGAAAAACTGTTTTTT. This rearrangement joins TRBV4-1 to TRBJ1-4; 8 bases map to TRBD1. After removal of 3 bases from V and 2 bases from J, the junction contained 11 bases not matched to a gene. The CDR3 loop spans 18 amino acids. Germline V gene data show CDR1 as MGHRA and CDR2 as YSYEKL.

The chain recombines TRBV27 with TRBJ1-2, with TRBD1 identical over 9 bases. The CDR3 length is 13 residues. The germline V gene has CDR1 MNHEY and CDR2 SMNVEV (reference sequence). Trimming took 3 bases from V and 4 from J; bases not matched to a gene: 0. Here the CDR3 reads CASSLTGGYGYTF. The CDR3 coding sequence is TGTGCCAGCAGTTTGACAGGGGGCTATGGCTACACCTTC.

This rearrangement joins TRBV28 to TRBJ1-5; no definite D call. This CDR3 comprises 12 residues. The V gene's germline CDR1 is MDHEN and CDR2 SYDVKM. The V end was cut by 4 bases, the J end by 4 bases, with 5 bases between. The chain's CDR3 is CASSSGNQPQHF. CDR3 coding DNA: TGTGCCAGCAGTTCAGGAAATCAGCCCCAGCATTTT. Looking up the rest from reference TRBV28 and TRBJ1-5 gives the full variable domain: DVKVTQSSRYLVKRTGEKVFLECVQDMDHENMFWYRQDPGLGLRLIYFSYDVKMKEKGDIPEGYSVSREKKERFSLILESASTNQTSMYLCASSSGNQPQHFGDGTRLSIL.

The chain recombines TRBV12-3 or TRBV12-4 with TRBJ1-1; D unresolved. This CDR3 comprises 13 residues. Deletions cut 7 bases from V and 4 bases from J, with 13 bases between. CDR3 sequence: CASNSPAPTEAFF. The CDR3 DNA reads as TGTGCCAGCAACTCACCCGCCCCCACTGAAGCTTTCTTT.

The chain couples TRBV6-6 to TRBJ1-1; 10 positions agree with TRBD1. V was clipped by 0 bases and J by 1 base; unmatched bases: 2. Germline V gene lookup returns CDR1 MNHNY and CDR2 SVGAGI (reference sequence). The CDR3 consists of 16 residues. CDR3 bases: TGTGCCAGCAGTTACTCGACAGGGGGCGGGAACACTGAAGCTTTCTTT. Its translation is CASSYSTGGGNTEAFF.

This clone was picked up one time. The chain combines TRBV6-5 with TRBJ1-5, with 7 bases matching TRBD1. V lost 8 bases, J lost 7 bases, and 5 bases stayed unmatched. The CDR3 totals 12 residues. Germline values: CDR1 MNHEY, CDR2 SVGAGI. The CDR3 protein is CASRTGVQPQHF. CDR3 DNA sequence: TGTGCCAGCCGAACAGGGGTACAGCCCCAGCATTTT.

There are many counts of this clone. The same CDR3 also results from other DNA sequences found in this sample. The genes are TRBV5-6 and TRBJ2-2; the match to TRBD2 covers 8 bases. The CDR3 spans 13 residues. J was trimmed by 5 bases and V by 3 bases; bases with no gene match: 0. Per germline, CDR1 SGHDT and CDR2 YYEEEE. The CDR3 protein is CASSSGGTGELFF. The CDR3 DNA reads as TGTGCCAGCAGCTCGGGGGGGACCGGGGAGCTGTTTTTT.